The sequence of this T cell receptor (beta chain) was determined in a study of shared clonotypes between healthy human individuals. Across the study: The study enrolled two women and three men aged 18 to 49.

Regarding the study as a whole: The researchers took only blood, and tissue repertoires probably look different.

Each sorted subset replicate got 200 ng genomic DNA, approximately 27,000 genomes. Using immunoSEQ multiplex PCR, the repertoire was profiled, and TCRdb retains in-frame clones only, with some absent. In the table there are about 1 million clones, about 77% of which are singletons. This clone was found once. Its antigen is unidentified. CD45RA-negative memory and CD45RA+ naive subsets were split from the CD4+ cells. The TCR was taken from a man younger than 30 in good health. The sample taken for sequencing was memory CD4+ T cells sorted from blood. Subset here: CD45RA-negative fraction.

CDR3 DNA: TGTGCCAGCAGCGTATCAGGGCCGCCGGCCGAGCAGTACTTC. It yields the protein CASSVSGPPAEQYF. The chain is built from TRBV9 and TRBJ2-7; D might be TRBD1 (5 bases). Trimming took off 1 base at V and 6 bases at J, with 14 bases between the two ends. The CDR3 extends over 14 amino acids. CDR1 SGDLS and CDR2 YYNGEE come from the germline V gene. Combining the CDR3 with reference TRBV9 and TRBJ2-7 gives the whole variable domain DSGVTQTPKHLITATGQRVTLRCSPRSGDLSVYWYQQSLDQGLQFLIQYYNGEERAKGNILERFSAQQFPDLHSELNLSSLELGDSALYFCASSVSGPPAEQYFGPGTRLTVT.